This T cell receptor (beta chain) is from a study of identical twins. This clonotype was seen at least ten times. Its specificity is not known. Germline CDR1 is SGHTA and CDR2 is FQGNSA. Deletions cut 3 bases from V and 0 bases from J, with 5 bases between. There are 14 residues in the CDR3. Through template switching, a universal primer site was introduced, and the cDNA contained unique molecular identifiers. TCRdb analysed the 5' RACE reads with MiXCR anew, one entry per CDR3 protein. The sample consists of 700,000 or so distinct CDR3 sequences, 8.6% of them appearing once. Broader study findings: Not following the same donors, the study drew its conclusions from cross-sectional statistical analysis.

These same data were also listed under a study on yellow fever vaccine responses in identical twins.

Sequencing was performed on PBMCs. The chain uses TRBV7-2 and TRBJ2-2; D gene ambiguous. This sequence was found in a woman between 18 and 29 years old in good health. The CDR3 DNA reads as TGTGCCAGCAGCTTTCTAGCGAACACCGGGGAGCTGTTTTTT. Its protein is CASSFLANTGELFF.